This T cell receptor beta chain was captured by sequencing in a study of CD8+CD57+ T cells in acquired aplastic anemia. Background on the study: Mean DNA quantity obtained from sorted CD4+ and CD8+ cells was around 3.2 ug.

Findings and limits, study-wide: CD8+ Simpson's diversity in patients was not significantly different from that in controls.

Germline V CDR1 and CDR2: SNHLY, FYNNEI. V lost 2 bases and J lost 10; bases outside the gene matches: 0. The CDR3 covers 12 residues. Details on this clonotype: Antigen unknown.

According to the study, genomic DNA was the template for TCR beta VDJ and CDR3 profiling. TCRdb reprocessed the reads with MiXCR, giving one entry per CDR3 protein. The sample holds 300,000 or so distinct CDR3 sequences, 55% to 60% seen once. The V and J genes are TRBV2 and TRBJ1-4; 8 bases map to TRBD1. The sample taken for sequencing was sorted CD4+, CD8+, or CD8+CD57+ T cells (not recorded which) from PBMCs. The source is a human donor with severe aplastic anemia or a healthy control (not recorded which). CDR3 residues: CASSETGGKLFF. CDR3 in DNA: TGTGCCAGCAGTGAAACAGGGGGAAAACTGTTTTTT.